The source of this T cell receptor (beta chain) is a study of cytomegalovirus exposure and HLA in healthy donors (dated 2017 in TCRdb). Background for the entire study: According to a later analysis, the 120 or so validation repertoires were produced on the same platform as the roughly 600 repertoires of the first cohort. To predict cytomegalovirus infection status, the study combined high-throughput TCR immunosequencing, statistical association of individual TCRs with disease status, and machine learning. The study was designed to test whether signatures of past pathogen exposure could be identified by cataloging public T cell receptors. Besides the first cohort of approximately 670 subjects, a separate validation cohort made up of 120 different subjects was used. Study-level results and caveats: The study gave a list of some 150 TCR beta chains associated with cytomegalovirus. All 120 or so repertoires were used to score co-occurrence in the validation cohort in a later analysis, because that analysis had no HLA typing for the cohort. A few of the identified cytomegalovirus-associated TCR beta chains were confirmed in vitro to be specific for cytomegalovirus antigens. The classifier was reported to diagnose cytomegalovirus status with high specificity and sensitivity in both the original and validation cohorts. Across donors, most TCR sequences were observed very rarely, whereas some public TCRs were present in many individuals. It was suggested by the authors that the approach could potentially be generalized to other disease states and immunological phenotypes. Subsequent analysis determined that TCRs grouped into clusters in the first cohort also showed a tendency toward co-occurrence across the roughly 130 validation repertoires, and roughly 94% of cluster scores exceeded 0.

From the cysteine through the phenylalanine, the CDR3 covers 13 amino acids. CDR3 DNA is the only sequence kept; it has 39 bases, read in frame from the first base. CDR1 ENHRY and CDR2 SYGVKD are derived from the germline V gene. Ends trimmed: V by 7 bases, J by 2 bases; bases unmatched to a gene: 5. This clone was seen a handful of times. Its antigen target is currently unknown. Base qualities are not at hand, and no much larger clone is one base apart. The donors belonged to the validation cohort of over a hundred subjects, which was separate from the roughly 670-subject first cohort. Library construction relied on the immunoSEQ multiplex PCR assay. The study's processing was this. A statistical classification framework was developed to diagnose cytomegalovirus status using the catalog of TCR beta chain sequences. The table was pulled from immuneACCESS by TCRdb, which kept in-frame rearrangements only. Such tables lose some clones; where checked, under half of the loss comes from unresolved V genes, and the rest has no known cause. V, J and clone size derive from that table, while D and trimming were established from the DNA sequence. Within this sample are roughly 98,000 clones, with roughly 90% of them counted one time only. Of the sample, around 6% falls within the top ten clones.

The receptor comes from a man between 18 and 35 years old in good health and CMV-seropositive. This chain joins TRBV10-3 to TRBJ2-7, and 7 junction bases match TRBD1. The source material was PBMCs. The bases read TGTGCCATCAAGGACGGGACAGCCTACGAGCAGTACTTC. The translation is CAIKDGTAYEQYF.